This TCR beta chain was documented in a study of control samples from healthy donors and cancer patients. Between the trimmed V and J ends, which lost 5 bases and 7 bases, there was a span of 12 bases. The germline gives CDR1 SGHTA, CDR2 FQGTGA. There are 13 residues in the CDR3. Only in-frame clones appear in the TCRdb table, and some are missing; sequencing was by immunoSEQ multiplex PCR. The sample holds about 180,000 clones, over 85% seen once. This clonotype originated in a man younger than 40 in good health. The chain carries TRBV7-3 and TRBJ1-5; D call uncertain. Sequencing was performed on blood. The chain's CDR3 is CASSLGRNQPQHF. The DNA of the CDR3 is TGTGCCAGCAGCCTTGGGCGGAACCAGCCCCAGCATTTT.